These 2 T cell receptor beta chains were sequenced from one sample in a study of T cell responses to AZD1222 COVID-19 vaccine. Measured with immunoSEQ multiplex PCR; TCRdb has only the in-frame clones, and not every one. The data hold about 76,000 clones, with roughly nine tenths observed a single time. Sequenced here: peripheral blood, sampled on day 0 of AZD1222 vaccination. The receptors derive from an adult in good health.

The chain carries TRBV2 and TRBJ2-2, with D uncertain. V was pared by 2 bases and J by 4 bases, with 11 bases between. The length of the CDR3 is 15 residues. Germline loops: CDR1 SNHLY, CDR2 FYNNEI. Here the CDR3 DNA reads TGTGCCAGCAGTGAATATCGCGTGGGCACCGGGGAGCTGTTTTTT. Its translation: CASSEYRVGTGELFF.

The gene calls are TRBV29-1 and TRBJ2-3; a possible D gene is TRBD1 (5 bases). The CDR3 totals 14 residues. Deletions cut 1 base from V and 1 base from J, with 9 bases between. Germline values: CDR1 SQVTM, CDR2 ANQGSEA. CDR3 region: CSVEVGRGTDTQYF. The CDR3, as DNA: TGCAGCGTTGAAGTGGGCAGGGGCACAGATACGCAGTATTTT.